This TCR beta chain comes out of a study of T cell repertoires in cytomegalovirus infection. A remark on this clonotype: Its antigen remains unknown.

Germline V gives CDR1 LNHDA, CDR2 SQIVND (reference sequence). V trimming: 0 bases; J trimming: 3 bases; junction bases outside the gene matches: 5. The CDR3 contains 16 residues. Study-level results: In two of eight donors, the top clonotype was HLA-C-restricted CMV-specific.

TCRdb re-analysed the reads in MiXCR, keeping a single row per CDR3 protein. There are hundreds of thousands of distinct CDR3 sequences in the sample; more than 40% occur only once, and around 45% lies in the top ten. This TCR derives from a human donor in good health (CMV status not recorded). Some clones in this sample may be carry-over from other donors' samples. This sequence joins TRBV19 and TRBJ2-1; TRBD2 matches at 7 bases. Sequences were derived from cultured PBMCs, sampled from culture after CMV antigen stimulation. For the CDR3, the DNA is TGTGCCAGTAGTATAGATTACGGGGGGAACTACAATGAGCAGTTCTTC. It is translated as CASSIDYGGNYNEQFF. The entire variable domain, with the rest obtained from reference TRBV19 and TRBJ2-1, is as follows: DGGITQSPKYLFRKEGQNVTLSCEQNLNHDAMYWYRQDPGQGLRLIYYSQIVNDFQKGDIAEGYSVSREKKESFPLTVTSAQKNPTAFYLCASSIDYGGNYNEQFFGPGTRLTVL.